This TCR beta chain is from a study of monozygotic twins with inflammatory bowel disease. Study-wide results and limits: Immunosuppressive treatment differences may have increased patient repertoire variability. Similarity of repertoires did not differ between concordant and discordant twins, possibly from limited power.

Addition of UMIs with a 6-nucleotide sample barcode was achieved by template switching. TCRdb re-called the 5' RACE reads; one entry per CDR3 protein, DNA not given. This table lists about 160,000 distinct CDR3 sequences. Germline CDR1 reads SGHRS; CDR2 reads YFSETQ. The CDR3 length is 16 residues. As regards this clonotype: What it recognizes is unknown.

The chain employs TRBV5-1 and TRBJ2-2. This receptor was obtained from a human donor with ulcerative colitis or Crohn's disease, or a healthy co-twin of an affected twin (not recorded which). Sequencing was done on a sample of blood. The CDR3 spells CASSWIGRANTGELFF.